This section outlines one T cell receptor beta chain sequence together with its context. What it recognizes is unknown. Genomic DNA served as template for TCR beta VDJ and CDR3 profiling. TCRdb re-derived calls from the reads in MiXCR, one entry per CDR3 protein. The table has under 200,000 distinct CDR3 sequences, over 55% seen once. The entry originates in a study of CD8+CD57+ T cells in acquired aplastic anemia. Study overall: Sorted CD4+ and CD8+ cells yielded about 2.9 ug of DNA on average.

The study's findings and limits: Controls did not differ significantly from patients in CD8+ Simpson's diversity.

The V and J ends lost 4 bases and 13 bases, in that order; junction bases with no gene match: 7. Germline lookup yields CDR1 SNHLY and CDR2 FYNNEI. The CDR3 is 13 residues long. The patients chosen for sequencing had shown expansion of CD8+CD57+ cells (detected by flow cytometry). Each of the patients presented with severe acquired aplastic anemia. Untreated patients provided the blood samples, with no therapy given before sampling. The source material was sorted CD4+, CD8+, or CD8+CD57+ T cells (not recorded which) from PBMCs. The chain has TRBV2 and TRBJ1-6; TRBD1 aligns across 7 bases. This receptor was identified in a human donor with aplastic anemia. CDR3 sequence: CASSAEQGDPLHF. The DNA for the CDR3 is TGTGCCAGCAGTGCCGAGCAGGGGGATCCCCTCCACTTT.